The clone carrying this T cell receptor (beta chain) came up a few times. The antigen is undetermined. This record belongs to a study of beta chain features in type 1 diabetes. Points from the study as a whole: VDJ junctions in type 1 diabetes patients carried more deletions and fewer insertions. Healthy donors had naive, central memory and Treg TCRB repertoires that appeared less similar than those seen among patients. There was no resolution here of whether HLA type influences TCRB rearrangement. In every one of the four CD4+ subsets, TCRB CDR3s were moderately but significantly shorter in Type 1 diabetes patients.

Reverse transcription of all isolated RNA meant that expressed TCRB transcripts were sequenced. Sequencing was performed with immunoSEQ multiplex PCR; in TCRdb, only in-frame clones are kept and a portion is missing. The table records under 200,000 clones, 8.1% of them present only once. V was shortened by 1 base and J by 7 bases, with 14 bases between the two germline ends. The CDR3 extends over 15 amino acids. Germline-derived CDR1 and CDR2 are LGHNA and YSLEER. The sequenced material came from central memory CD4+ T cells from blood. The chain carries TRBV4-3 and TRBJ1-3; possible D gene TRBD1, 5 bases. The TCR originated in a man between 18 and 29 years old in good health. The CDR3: CASSQVGEEGNTIYF. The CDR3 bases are TGCGCCAGCAGCCAAGTTGGGGAGGAGGGGAACACCATATATTTT.